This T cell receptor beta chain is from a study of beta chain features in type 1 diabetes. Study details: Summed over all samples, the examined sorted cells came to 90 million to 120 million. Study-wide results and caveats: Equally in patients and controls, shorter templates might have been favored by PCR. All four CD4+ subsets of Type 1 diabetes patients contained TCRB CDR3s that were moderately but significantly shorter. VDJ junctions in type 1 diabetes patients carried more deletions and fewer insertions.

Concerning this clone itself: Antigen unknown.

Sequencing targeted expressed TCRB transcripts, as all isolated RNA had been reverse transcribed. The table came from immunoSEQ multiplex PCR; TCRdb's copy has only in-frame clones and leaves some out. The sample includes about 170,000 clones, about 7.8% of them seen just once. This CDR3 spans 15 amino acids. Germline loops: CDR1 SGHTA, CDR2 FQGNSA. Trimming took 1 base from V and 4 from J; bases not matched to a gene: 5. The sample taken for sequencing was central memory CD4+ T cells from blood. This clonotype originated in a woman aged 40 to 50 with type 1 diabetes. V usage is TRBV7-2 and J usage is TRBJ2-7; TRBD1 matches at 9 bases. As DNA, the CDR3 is TGTGCCAGCAGCTTAGGATTCGGACAGGGGTACGAGCAGTACTTC. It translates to CASSLGFGQGYEQYF.